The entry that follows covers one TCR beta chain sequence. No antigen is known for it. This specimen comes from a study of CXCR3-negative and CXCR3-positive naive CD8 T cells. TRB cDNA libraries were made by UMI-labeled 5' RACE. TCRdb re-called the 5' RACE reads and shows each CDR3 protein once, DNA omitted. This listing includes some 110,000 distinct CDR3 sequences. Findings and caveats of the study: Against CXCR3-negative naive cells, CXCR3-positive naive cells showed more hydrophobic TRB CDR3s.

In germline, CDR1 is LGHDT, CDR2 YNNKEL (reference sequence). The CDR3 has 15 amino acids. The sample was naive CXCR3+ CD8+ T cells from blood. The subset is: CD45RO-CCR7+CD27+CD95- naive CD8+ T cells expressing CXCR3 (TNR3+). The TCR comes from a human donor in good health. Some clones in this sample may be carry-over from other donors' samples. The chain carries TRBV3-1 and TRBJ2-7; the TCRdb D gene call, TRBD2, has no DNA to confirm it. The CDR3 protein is CASSYGLAETYEQYF.